One sample yielded the 27 T cell receptor beta chains listed below, sequenced in a study of cytomegalovirus exposure and HLA in healthy donors. Vbeta (60) and Jbeta (13) primers were used in the PCR. The protocol was immunoSEQ multiplex PCR, while the TCRdb copy is restricted to in-frame clones and leaves out a portion. The table lists more than 150,000 clones, approximately 85% of them singletons. Sequencing was carried out using PBMCs. Receptor source: a woman aged 18-29 years in good health and CMV-seronegative.

This clone was counted between two and nine times. The chain couples TRBV5-1 to TRBJ1-4, with TRBD1 identical over 7 bases. The CDR3 totals 15 residues. Germline V CDR1 and CDR2: SGHRS, YFSETQ. J was trimmed by 8 bases and V by 2 bases; bases with no gene match: 9. The CDR3 is CASSFRQGEGEKLFF. The CDR3 coding sequence is TGCGCCAGCAGCTTCAGACAGGGTGAAGGGGAAAAACTGTTTTTT.

The rearrangement uses TRBV6-6 and TRBJ2-2; the D is unclear. The CDR3 runs 13 residues. V was clipped by 0 bases and J by 7 bases, with 6 bases between them. The V gene's germline CDR1 is MNHNY and CDR2 SVGAGI (reference sequence). The CDR3 DNA follows: TGTGCCAGCAGTTACTCGCTAGGCGGGGAGCTGTTTTTT. The encoded protein is CASSYSLGGELFF.

The V call is TRBV28, the J call TRBJ2-7; 7 bases fit TRBD1. Trimming cost V 2 bases and J 3 bases; bases outside gene matches: 10. Germline values: CDR1 MDHEN, CDR2 SYDVKM. This CDR3 is built from 16 residues. CDR3 sequence: CASSLEGPGQSYEQYF. CDR3 DNA: TGTGCCAGCAGTTTAGAGGGCCCGGGACAGAGCTACGAGCAGTACTTC.

The chain employs TRBV2 and TRBJ2-7, with D tentatively TRBD2 (6 bases). V lost 4 bases, J lost 7 bases, and 11 bases lay in between. There are 12 residues in the CDR3. CDR1 SNHLY and CDR2 FYNNEI come from the germline V gene. The CDR3 bases are TGTGCCAGCAGTGGGGGTGGGGGGGAGCAGTACTTC. Translating it yields CASSGGGGEQYF.

The chain is built from TRBV7-2 and TRBJ1-6; 9 positions match TRBD1. Looked up from germline, CDR1 is SGHTA and CDR2 is FQGNSA. The CDR3 runs 15 residues. The trim removed 5 bases at V and 5 bases at J, leaving 4 bases unmatched. CDR3 sequence reads: CASSIRTGDNSPLHF. CDR3 DNA: TGTGCCAGCAGCATCAGGACAGGGGATAATTCACCCCTCCACTTT.

The rearrangement joins TRBV5-1 to TRBJ1-3; 11 nucleotides agree with TRBD1. This CDR3 has 16 residues. The germline gives CDR1 SGHRS, CDR2 YFSETQ. V was pared by 4 bases and J by 8 bases, with 11 bases of the junction left unmatched. The CDR3 DNA reads as TGCGCCAGCAGCCACGGACAGGGGGCTAGTATTGACACCATATATTTT. It is translated as CASSHGQGASIDTIYF.

The chain uses TRBV7-2 and TRBJ2-7; 7 nucleotides align to TRBD2. The CDR3 is 15 residues long. V was clipped by 1 base and J by 3 bases; unmatched bases: 6. Germline V gene lookup returns CDR1 SGHTA and CDR2 FQGNSA. The CDR3 protein is CASSLVGEGIYEQYF. CDR3 nucleotide sequence: TGTGCCAGCAGCTTAGTAGGGGAGGGGATCTACGAGCAGTACTTC. The whole variable domain, remainder taken from reference TRBV7-2 and TRBJ2-7, is GAGVSQSPSNKVTEKGKDVELRCDPISGHTALYWYRQSLGQGLEFLIYFQGNSAPDKSGLPSDRFSAERTGGSVSTLTIQRTQQEDSAVYLCASSLVGEGIYEQYFGPGTRLTVT.

The rearrangement joins TRBV5-6 to TRBJ2-1; 10 bases fit TRBD2. The germline CDR1 and CDR2 sequences are SGHDT and YYEEEE. The CDR3 is made up of 14 amino acids. V gave up 4 bases and J gave up 13 bases; unmatched junction bases: 11. CDR3: CASSGTERGGGQFF. CDR3 DNA sequence: TGTGCCAGCAGCGGGACTGAGCGGGGGGGCGGTCAGTTCTTC.

The genes are TRBV2 and TRBJ2-5, with TRBD2 matching 7 bases. CDR1 and CDR2 (germline): SNHLY, FYNNEI. Germline trimming cut 4 bases from V and 2 bases from J; bases unmatched to any gene: 10. The CDR3 has 16 residues. The CDR3 protein is CASSVLKGGKQETQYF. CDR3 nucleotides: TGTGCCAGCAGTGTTTTGAAGGGAGGGAAACAAGAGACCCAGTACTTC.

The chain joins TRBV28 to TRBJ1-5; tentatively, D is TRBD1 (5 bases). The CDR3 is made up of 14 amino acids. From germline, CDR1 is MDHEN and CDR2 SYDVKM. V shed 6 bases and J shed 0 bases, with 9 bases lying between them. This chain's CDR3 is CASSIQDSNQPQHF. CDR3 DNA sequence: TGTGCCAGCAGCATACAGGATAGCAATCAGCCCCAGCATTTT. The variable domain in full, with the rest retrieved from reference TRBV28 and TRBJ1-5, is DVKVTQSSRYLVKRTGEKVFLECVQDMDHENMFWYRQDPGLGLRLIYFSYDVKMKEKGDIPEGYSVSREKKERFSLILESASTNQTSMYLCASSIQDSNQPQHFGDGTRLSIL.

The V call is TRBV28, the J call TRBJ1-5, with 9 positions matching TRBD1. After removal of 5 bases from V and 7 bases from J, the junction contained 3 bases not matched to a gene. Per germline, CDR1 MDHEN and CDR2 SYDVKM. The CDR3 has 13 residues. This CDR3 reads CASSSGQGQPQHF. The CDR3 coding sequence is TGTGCCAGCAGTAGCGGACAGGGGCAGCCCCAGCATTTT.

This chain uses TRBV10-2 with TRBJ2-1; D might be TRBD2 (6 bases). CDR3 size: 13 residues. Trimming pared 8 bases from V and 4 bases from J, leaving 12 bases between. CDR1 is WSHSY, CDR2 SAAADI, per germline. As DNA, the CDR3 is TGCGCCAGCGGGGGGAAACCGTACAATGAGCAGTTCTTC. Translation: CASGGKPYNEQFF.

V and J are TRBV29-1 and TRBJ2-5; possible D gene TRBD2, 6 bases. There are 11 residues in the CDR3. V lost 4 bases, J lost 3 bases, and 6 bases lay in between. Germline assignment: CDR1 SQVTM and CDR2 ANQGSEA. DNA of the CDR3: TGCAGCGTTGCGGGAGAAGAGACCCAGTACTTC. It is translated as CSVAGEETQYF.

The genes are TRBV6-6 and TRBJ2-7, with TRBD2 identical over 13 bases. CDR3 length: 13 amino acids. CDR1 and CDR2 from the germline V gene are MNHNY and SVGAGI (reference sequence). Trimming took 5 bases from V and 7 from J; bases not matched to a gene: 2. The CDR3: CASSEGLAGEQYF. The CDR3, as DNA: TGTGCCAGCAGTGAGGGACTAGCGGGAGAGCAGTACTTC.

The CDR3 spells CASSVSQNTEAFF. The DNA of the CDR3 is TGTGCCAGCAGCGTTAGTCAGAACACTGAAGCTTTCTTT. This chain uses TRBV9 with TRBJ1-1; D uncertain. CDR1 SGDLS and CDR2 YYNGEE come from the germline V gene. Trimming took off 2 bases at V and 1 base at J, with 6 bases between the two ends. The CDR3 runs 13 residues.

The rearrangement joins TRBV18 to TRBJ2-1; TRBD1 agrees at 8 bases. Looked up from germline, CDR1 is KGHSH and CDR2 is LQKENI. The CDR3 totals 15 residues. Trimming at V came to 6 bases and at J to 7 bases, leaving 11 bases not matched to a gene. This CDR3 is CASSSRGRGQNEQFF. The DNA for the CDR3 is TGTGCCAGCTCGTCCAGGGGGCGCGGGCAGAATGAGCAGTTCTTC.

The chain joins TRBV5-4 to TRBJ2-7; 8 bases line up with TRBD1. V trimming: 3 bases; J trimming: 2 bases; junction bases outside the gene matches: 7. Per the germline V gene, CDR1 is SGHNT and CDR2 is YYREEE (reference sequence). CDR3 size: 15 residues. DNA of the CDR3: TGTGCCAGCAGCTCGACAGGGGTAGGGACCTACGAGCAGTACTTC. It specifies CASSSTGVGTYEQYF.

The chain recombines TRBV9 with TRBJ1-5; 7 bases agree with TRBD1. CDR1 and CDR2 (germline): SGDLS, YYNGEE. The CDR3 contains 14 residues. V gave up 2 bases and J gave up 4 bases; unmatched junction bases: 3. The CDR3 nucleotides read TGTGCCAGCAGCGTCGGGACAGATAATCAGCCCCAGCATTTT. Translation: CASSVGTDNQPQHF.

The chain combines TRBV28 with TRBJ2-3; 8 bases agree with TRBD2. The CDR3 runs 13 residues. Trimming took 10 bases from V and 4 from J; bases not matched to a gene: 7. Germline V gene lookup returns CDR1 MDHEN and CDR2 SYDVKM. The CDR3 nucleotides are TGTGCCACGGGCGGGGGGCCCCCAGATACGCAGTATTTT. It translates to CATGGGPPDTQYF.

The chain is built from TRBV5-5 and TRBJ2-5; 8 nucleotides line up with TRBD1. CDR1 SGHKS and CDR2 YYEKEE come from the germline V gene (reference sequence). J was trimmed by 5 bases and V by 4 bases; bases with no gene match: 10. This CDR3 contains 15 residues. In DNA form, the CDR3 reads TGTGCCAGCAGCCAACTGCAGGGGGCAAGGGAGACCCAGTACTTC. Translated, it gives CASSQLQGARETQYF. Full variable domain (rest looked up from reference TRBV5-5 and TRBJ2-5): DAGVTQSPTHLIKTRGQQVTLRCSPISGHKSVSWYQQVLGQGPQFIFQYYEKEERGRGNFPDRFSARQFPNYSSELNVNALLLGDSALYLCASSQLQGARETQYFGPGTRLLVL.

This rearrangement joins TRBV6-5 to TRBJ2-4, with 7 bases lining up with TRBD2. CDR1 MNHEY and CDR2 SVGAGI come from the germline V gene. The length of the CDR3 is 16 residues. Unmatched junction bases numbered 8, after V lost 2 bases and J lost 4 bases. The CDR3 DNA reads as TGTGCCAGCAGTTACACGTTAGCGGGTGGTAAAAACATTCAGTACTTC. Protein product: CASSYTLAGGKNIQYF.

This clone has only one observation. The chain recombines TRBV18 with TRBJ2-5; TRBD1 might be the D (6 bases). Germline CDR1 KGHSH, CDR2 LQKENI. V dropped 1 base and J dropped 1 base, with 13 bases sitting between them. This CDR3 comprises 16 residues. The CDR3 DNA is TGTGCCAGCTCACCACTTAAAGGGACATCCCAAGAGACCCAGTACTTC. It codes for CASSPLKGTSQETQYF.

The CDR3 DNA sequence: TGTGCCAGCTCAAGTGGGGGCGCAGATACGCAGTATTTT. This sequence encodes CASSSGGADTQYF. The chain is built from TRBV18 and TRBJ2-3, with D possibly matching TRBD1 (6 bases). There are 13 residues in the CDR3. The V gene lost 5 bases and the J gene lost 4 bases, with 10 bases spanning the gap. CDR1 and CDR2 (germline): KGHSH, LQKENI.

The chain joins TRBV19 to TRBJ1-3, with 7 bases aligning to TRBD1. Trimming cost V 6 bases and J 0 bases; bases outside gene matches: 2. This CDR3 has 14 residues. CDR1 is LNHDA, CDR2 SQIVND, per germline (reference sequence). The CDR3 is CASRHRGSGNTIYF. The CDR3 coding sequence is TGTGCCAGTAGGCACAGGGGCTCTGGAAACACCATATATTTT.

The chain employs TRBV19 and TRBJ1-2, with 7 bases lining up with TRBD1. The V gene end was trimmed by 0 bases and the J gene end by 5 bases; junction bases not matched to a gene: 9. The CDR3 totals 16 residues. Germline V CDR1 and CDR2: LNHDA, SQIVND (reference sequence). This CDR3 is CASSIDWDSSRYGYTF. CDR3 DNA: TGTGCCAGTAGTATAGATTGGGACAGCTCACGGTATGGCTACACCTTC.

The chain joins TRBV10-3 to TRBJ1-2; TRBD1 agrees at 12 bases. This CDR3 comprises 14 residues. Germline trimming cut 7 bases from V and 6 bases from J; bases unmatched to any gene: 6. The germline V gene encodes CDR1 ENHRY and CDR2 SYGVKD. CDR3 region: CAIMGTGGANGYTF. The CDR3 coding sequence is TGTGCCATCATGGGGACAGGGGGCGCGAATGGCTACACCTTC.

Here the CDR3 DNA reads TGTGCCAGCAGTACCGGGACTAGCACCTACGAGCAGTACTTC. Protein: CASSTGTSTYEQYF. The chain joins TRBV28 to TRBJ2-7; 9 nucleotides line up with TRBD2. Trimming took 5 bases from V and 2 from J; bases not matched to a gene: 4. The CDR3 totals 14 residues. Germline V gene sequence: CDR1 MDHEN, CDR2 SYDVKM.